This T cell receptor (beta chain) was recorded in a study of blood T cell repertoires in COVID-19. Study details: The origin of the acute and convalescent COVID-19 samples was the United States, Italy and Spain.

Using immunoSEQ multiplex PCR, the repertoire was profiled, and TCRdb retains in-frame clones only, with some absent. The sample includes tens of thousands of clones, about four fifths of them seen just once. In its sample, this clone was seen once. Trimming took off 8 bases at V and 0 bases at J, with 11 bases between the two ends. The CDR3 consists of 14 residues. Per the germline V gene, CDR1 is MDHEN and CDR2 is SYDVKM. The source of this sequence is an older man with COVID-19, enrolled during active disease. This rearrangement joins TRBV28 to TRBJ1-3; D perhaps matches TRBD1 (5 bases). Sequencing was carried out using peripheral blood. Written as DNA, the CDR3 is TGTGCCAGCCTCGGGGGTAGCTCTGGAAACACCATATATTTT. This sequence encodes CASLGGSSGNTIYF.